This TCR beta chain was identified in a study of identifying expanded T cells in peripheral blood. Study results and caveats: Technical replicates showed approximately 1.2 changed clones; about two weeks roughly 16; four weeks 19. Across healthy donors, higher total template counts meant significantly greater two-week count variance.

Profiled with immunoSEQ multiplex PCR; TCRdb holds only in-frame clones, not every one. The sample has some 93,000 clones; 85% to 90% are singletons. The sample holds one count of this clone. What it binds is not known. This receptor was obtained from a person aged 18 to 70 in good health. Sequences were obtained from blood.

CDR3 in amino acids: CASSMAGLSYEQYF. CDR3 DNA sequence: TGTGCCAGTAGTATGGCAGGGCTATCTTACGAGCAGTACTTC. This chain connects TRBV19 to TRBJ2-7; tentatively, D is TRBD1 (5 bases). This CDR3 has 14 residues. The V end lost 3 bases, the J end lost 4 bases, and 13 bases lay between the germline ends. Germline V gene data show CDR1 as LNHDA and CDR2 as SQIVND (reference sequence).